Included here is one TCR beta chain sequence, with context. Antigen unknown. This sample is drawn from a study of shared clonotypes between healthy human individuals. Study-wide points: Researchers sampled blood only, noting tissue repertoires likely differ.

Profiling relied on immunoSEQ multiplex PCR, and the TCRdb table lists in-frame clones only, not all of them. Here the sample spans roughly 500,000 clones, 79% being singletons. This CDR3 contains 12 residues. Germline V lookup: CDR1 MRHNA, CDR2 SNTAGT. Trimming took 6 bases from V and 5 from J, leaving 10 bases between them. The rearrangement joins TRBV6-4 to TRBJ1-1, with a possible D match to TRBD1 (5 bases). The specimen was PBMCs. The receptor comes from a woman in her forties in good health. Some clones in this sample may be carry-over from other donors' samples. The DNA for the CDR3 is TGTGCCAGCAGCTTGGGGGAGACTGAAGCTTTCTTT. Translation: CASSLGETEAFF.